The T cell receptor (beta chain) described here comes from a study of shared clonotypes between healthy human individuals. Overall study: Donors, aged 18 to 49, were a couple of women and a few men.

This clone was seen once. Its matching antigen is unknown. Points from the study as a whole: Generation of non-shared clonotypes was less probable than generation of clonotypes shared by all four donors. Four donors held around 5% of naive CD4 clonotypes in common.

The CDR3 sequence is 13 residues long. Trimming removed 4 bases from V and 7 bases from J, with 13 bases in between. Germline loops: CDR1 MNHEY, CDR2 SVGAGI. Once extracted for a subset, genomic DNA was divided evenly among several immunoSEQ plates. Measured with immunoSEQ multiplex PCR; TCRdb has only the in-frame clones, and not every one. The profile shows about 110,000 clones, 65% to 75% of them singletons. The J gene is TRBJ1-1, the V gene TRBV6-5; D gene ambiguous. The specimen sequenced was memory CD8+ T cells sorted from blood. Regarding subset: CD45RO+ cells pooled with CCR7-negative TemRA cells. The receptor comes from a woman in her 30s in good health. The CDR3, as DNA: TGTGCCAGCAGTTTCTCCAGTAAAGTTGAAGCTTTCTTT. It specifies CASSFSSKVEAFF.